The 11 T cell receptor beta chains reported below all come from one sample, sequenced in a study of metastatic and nonmetastatic thyroid tumors. There were no patients who had received any treatment before thyroid surgery. Through MiXCR, TCRdb re-clonotyped the PCR reads. The sample has over 65,000 clones; around 12% are singletons. The sample was tumor tissue. The receptors originated from a female donor with papillary thyroid cancer or a benign thyroid nodule (not recorded which). Some clones in this sample may be carry-over from other donors' samples.

The sample holds many counts of this clone. V and J are TRBV10-1 and TRBJ2-7; D may correspond to TRBD1 or TRBD2 (5 bases each). The CDR3 runs 15 residues. The germline CDR1 and CDR2 sequences are WNHNN and SYGVQD (reference sequence). V lost 3 bases, J lost 6 bases, and 18 bases lay in between. CDR3: CASSDQGVGPGEQYF. In nucleotides, the CDR3 is TGCGCCAGCAGTGATCAGGGAGTGGGCCCGGGCGAGCAGTACTTC.

Points on this clone: Just one base apart from a much larger clone, this may be a read error. The chain employs TRBV27 and TRBJ2-1; a weak D match, TRBD1 (5 bases). CDR3 size: 14 residues. CDR1 MNHEY and CDR2 SMNVEV come from the germline V gene (reference sequence). V shed 8 bases and J shed 8 bases, with 19 bases lying between them. The CDR3 protein is CASGVLGLTDEQFF. The CDR3 region has the DNA TGTGCCAGCGGGGTTCTGGGGCTAACAGATGAGCAGTTCTTC.

This chain uses TRBV12-3 or TRBV12-4 with TRBJ1-1; D not certain. The CDR3 is made up of 13 amino acids. V was clipped by 6 bases and J by 6 bases, with 14 bases between them. CDR3 sequence reads: CASRLVGVSEAFF. CDR3 coding DNA: TGTGCCAGCAGGTTGGTCGGGGTATCTGAAGCTTTCTTT.

J is TRBJ2-7 and V is TRBV5-1; TRBD2 is a possible D gene (6 bases). V was shortened by 5 bases and J by 2 bases, with 17 bases between the two germline ends. The CDR3 is 15 amino acids. Germline loops: CDR1 SGHRS, CDR2 YFSETQ. The DNA of the CDR3 is TGCGCCAGCAGGACTGTATCGGGGGTTACCTACGAGCAGTACTTC. It specifies CASRTVSGVTYEQYF. Complete variable domain (other parts from reference TRBV5-1 and TRBJ2-7): KAGVTQTPRYLIKTRGQQVTLSCSPISGHRSVSWYQQTPGQGLQFLFEYFSETQRNKGNFPGRFSGRQFSNSRSEMNVSTLELGDSALYLCASRTVSGVTYEQYFGPGTRLTVT.

There are many counts of this clone. This chain joins TRBV2 and TRBJ1-2; a possible D gene is TRBD1 (6 bases). The CDR3 is 18 residues long. Trimming cost V 3 bases and J 9 bases, with 29 bases left between them. Germline CDR1 SNHLY, CDR2 FYNNEI. The CDR3 loop is CASSDLDRANPGGQSYTF. The CDR3 DNA follows: TGTGCCAGCAGTGACTTGGACAGAGCGAATCCAGGCGGCCAGAGCTACACCTTC. Complete variable domain (other parts from reference TRBV2 and TRBJ1-2): EPEVTQTPSHQVTQMGQEVILRCVPISNHLYFYWYRQILGQKVEFLVSFYNNEISEKSEIFDDQFSVERPDGSNFTLKIRSTKLEDSAMYFCASSDLDRANPGGQSYTFGSGTRLTVV.

At least ten counts were recorded for this clone. The rearrangement joins TRBV11-1 to TRBJ2-1; weak D call: TRBD1 (6 bases). CDR1 and CDR2 from the germline V gene are SGHAT and FQDESV (reference sequence). The V and J ends lost 0 bases and 5 bases respectively, with 20 bases between them. This CDR3 contains 18 residues. The CDR3: CASSLAFGFGRGNNEQFF. CDR3 sequence (DNA): TGTGCCAGCAGCTTAGCGTTTGGTTTCGGCAGGGGAAACAATGAGCAGTTCTTC.

The CDR3 DNA reads as TGTGCCACCAGTGAATCTTTTACTGACGCAACGTCCTACAATGAGCAGTTCTTC. Translated, it gives CATSESFTDATSYNEQFF. The genes are TRBV24-1 and TRBJ2-1; no reliable D call. Germline values: CDR1 KGHDR, CDR2 SFDVKD. The CDR3 sequence is 18 residues long. V was trimmed by 4 bases and J by 1 base, leaving 19 bases between them.

This clone turned up a few times. The junction and the germline gene differ at one end; a read error may be behind it. The CDR3 is CASSRAETNHGYTF. Here the CDR3 DNA reads TGTGCCAGCAGTCGGGCCGAAACTAACCATGGCTACACCTTC. V gene TRBV6-1 combines with J gene TRBJ1-2; D remains unclear. Germline lookup yields CDR1 MNHNS and CDR2 SASEGT. The CDR3 sequence is 14 residues long.

This clone was detected ten times or more. The chain recombines TRBV10-3 with TRBJ2-2; D call uncertain. CDR3 length equals 16 residues. The germline V gene encodes CDR1 ENHRY and CDR2 SYGVKD. The V end was cut by 3 bases, the J end by 4 bases, with 15 bases between. CDR3 sequence: CAISEAVSLSTGELFF. DNA of the CDR3: TGTGCCATCAGTGAAGCCGTTTCTTTGTCCACCGGGGAGCTGTTTTTT.

This clone was counted at least ten times. The chain uses TRBV6-1 and TRBJ2-7; 11 bases map to TRBD2. This CDR3 contains 15 residues. The J segment lost 3 bases and the V segment lost 7 bases, leaving 8 bases of the junction unmatched. Germline V gene lookup returns CDR1 MNHNS and CDR2 SASEGT. The CDR3 sequence: CASNPLAGDFYEQYF. The CDR3 DNA sequence: TGTGCCAGCAACCCACTAGCGGGAGACTTCTACGAGCAGTACTTC.

This clone was detected many times. The V gene is TRBV5-1, the J gene TRBJ2-7; 9 bases are a match to TRBD1. In germline, CDR1 is SGHRS, CDR2 YFSETQ. The CDR3 covers 18 residues. The junction had 17 bases not matched to a gene; V was cut back by 4 bases and J by 3 bases. The CDR3 bases are TGCGCCAGCAGCCCAGGACAGGGGTCCGGGAAGGGCGGCTACGAGCAGTACTTC. The encoded protein is CASSPGQGSGKGGYEQYF.